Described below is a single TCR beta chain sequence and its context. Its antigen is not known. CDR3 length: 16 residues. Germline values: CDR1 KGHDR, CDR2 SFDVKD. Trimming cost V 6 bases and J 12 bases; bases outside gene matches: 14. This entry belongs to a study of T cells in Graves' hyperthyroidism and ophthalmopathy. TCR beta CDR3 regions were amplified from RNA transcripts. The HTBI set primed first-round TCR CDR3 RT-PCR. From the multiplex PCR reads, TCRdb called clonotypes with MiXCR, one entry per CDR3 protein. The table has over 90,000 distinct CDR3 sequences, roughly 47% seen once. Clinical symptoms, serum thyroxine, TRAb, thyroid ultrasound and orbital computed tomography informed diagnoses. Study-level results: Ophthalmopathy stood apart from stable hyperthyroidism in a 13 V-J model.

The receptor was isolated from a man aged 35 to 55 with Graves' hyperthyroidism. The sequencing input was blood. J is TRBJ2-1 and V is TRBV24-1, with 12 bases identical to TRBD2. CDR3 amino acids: CATSLAGGGGTDTQFF. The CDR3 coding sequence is TGTGCCACCAGTCTAGCGGGGGGGGGTGGCACAGATACGCAGTTCTTC.